A selection of T cell receptor beta chains follows, all from one sample in a study of blood T cell repertoires in COVID-19. The method was immunoSEQ multiplex PCR; TCRdb's version includes in-frame clones alone and lacks a portion of them. The sample consists of 260,000 or so clones, approximately 87% of them appearing once. The source material was peripheral blood. These receptors were taken from a human donor in a cohort sampled during active COVID-19. The CDR3 runs from the conserved cysteine through the conserved F or W. The D gene is left open where the match is weak. Clone size is not always given. Where it is, it says once, few, many or a class for expanded clones.

clone size	J gene	CDR3 length	D gene	V gene	CDR3 DNA	CDR3 protein
-	TRBJ2-2	14	-	TRBV6-5	TGTGCCAGCAGTTACATCGCGAACACCGGGGAGCTGTTTTTT	CASSYIANTGELFF
-	TRBJ1-1	13	-	TRBV5-1	TGCGCCAGCAGATTAGGACAGAACACTGAAGCTTTCTTT	CASRLGQNTEAFF
-	TRBJ1-2	14	-	TRBV9	TGTGCCAGCAGCGGCCGGGACACCTACTATGGCTACACCTTC	CASSGRDTYYGYTF
-	TRBJ1-6	16	-	TRBV14	TGTGCCAGCAGCCAATGGGGGCGAGCATATAATTCACCCCTCCACTTT	CASSQWGRAYNSPLHF
-	TRBJ2-1	13	-	TRBV19	TGTGCCAGTAGTATACCCTTGGGCCATGAGCAGTTCTTC	CASSIPLGHEQFF
-	TRBJ2-2	16	TRBD2	TRBV6-6	TGTGCCAGCAGTTACTCGGCGGGCGGGAGGGCCGGGGAGCTGTTTTTT	CASSYSAGGRAGELFF
-	TRBJ1-2	18	-	TRBV5-1	TGCGCCAGCAGCTTGCGAGCACAGACAGCGCAATCTAACTATGGCTACACCTTC	CASSLRAQTAQSNYGYTF
-	TRBJ2-1	17	TRBD2	TRBV10-3	TGTGCCACGATGGTCAGCAGCGGGGGGACGAACTACAATGAGCAGTTCTTC	CATMVSSGGTNYNEQFF
-	TRBJ2-1	15	TRBD2	TRBV7-3	TGTGCCAGCAGCTTAAAACTAGCGGGAGCAGGTGAGCAGTTCTTC	CASSLKLAGAGEQFF
-	TRBJ1-1	16	TRBD1	TRBV18	TGTGCCAGCTCACCACTAACAGGGGGCTCGGGCACTGAAGCTTTCTTT	CASSPLTGGSGTEAFF
-	TRBJ1-2	15	TRBD1	TRBV5-1	TGCGCCAGCAGCTTAAGGAGACAGGGGGCCTATGGCTACACCTTC	CASSLRRQGAYGYTF
-	TRBJ2-7	14	TRBD2	TRBV7-9	TGTGCCAGCAGCTTCACTGCGGGGGCCTACGAGCAGTACTTC	CASSFTAGAYEQYF
-	TRBJ2-3	13	TRBD2	TRBV14	TGTGCCAGCAGCCGAAAAGTAGCGGGTACGCAGTATTTT	CASSRKVAGTQYF
-	TRBJ1-2	14	-	TRBV7-2	TGTGCCAGCAGCCCTTTCGGGACAAACTATGGCTACACCTTC	CASSPFGTNYGYTF
-	TRBJ1-4	15	-	TRBV12-5	TGTGCTAGTGGTTTGGGACTCCAGGGTGGAGAAAAACTGTTTTTT	CASGLGLQGGEKLFF
-	TRBJ1-1	13	-	TRBV19	TGTGCCAGTAGTAAGGGACATAACACTGAAGCTTTCTTT	CASSKGHNTEAFF
-	TRBJ2-7	17	-	TRBV10-3	TGTGCCATCAGTGAGTCACTAGGGGGGGGCATCTCCTACGAGCAGTACTTC	CAISESLGGGISYEQYF
-	TRBJ2-2	17	TRBD2	TRBV7-8	TGTGCCAGCAGCCCTACGGAGACTAGCGGGATCACCGGGGAGCTGTTTTTT	CASSPTETSGITGELFF
-	TRBJ2-3	16	-	TRBV7-3	TGTGCCAGCAGCCCTAGTGGAGGATTGAGGACAGATACGCAGTATTTT	CASSPSGGLRTDTQYF
-	TRBJ2-3	15	TRBD2	TRBV5-4	TGTGCCAGCAGCCACCAGGGCGGGGGGACAGATACGCAGTATTTT	CASSHQGGGTDTQYF
few	TRBJ2-5	15	-	TRBV6-2/TRBV6-3	TGTGCCAGCAGTTACTCCGAGCCAGGACAAGAGACCCAGTACTTC	CASSYSEPGQETQYF
-	TRBJ2-6	17	-	TRBV7-5	TGTGCCAGAAGCTCAGGGACAGGGGCAAGCGGGGCCAACGTCCTGACTTTC	CARSSGTGASGANVLTF
-	TRBJ1-5	16	-	TRBV7-6	TGTGCCAGCAGCTTAGGAACAGCAGAAAGCAATCAGCCCCAGCATTTT	CASSLGTAESNQPQHF
-	TRBJ2-1	14	TRBD1	TRBV7-3	TGTGCCAGCAGCTTAGTGGGGACAGAGGATGAGCAGTTCTTC	CASSLVGTEDEQFF
many	TRBJ2-7	14	TRBD1	TRBV13	TGTGCCAGCAGTTATACGACAGGGGTCAGCGAGCAGTACTTC	CASSYTTGVSEQYF
-	TRBJ2-1	15	TRBD1	TRBV24-1	TGTGCCACCAGTGATAACAGGGGACCCTACAATGAGCAGTTCTTC	CATSDNRGPYNEQFF
-	TRBJ1-5	15	-	TRBV5-1	TGCGCCAGCAGAATGGACAGAAATAGCAATCAGCCCCAGCATTTT	CASRMDRNSNQPQHF
-	TRBJ2-6	21	TRBD1	TRBV15	TGTGCCACCAGCAGAGTTAGAAGACCCGGGACAGCCCCCTCTGGGGCCAACGTCCTGACTTTC	CATSRVRRPGTAPSGANVLTF
-	TRBJ1-5	19	TRBD1	TRBV19	TGTGCCAGTAGTACCTCAATGACAGGGGATACCCCATTAATCAGGCCCCAGCATTTT	CASSTSMTGDTPLIRPQHF
-	TRBJ2-7	14	-	TRBV15	TGTGCCACCAGCAGAGAACGGAAGGGAGACGAGCAGTACTTC	CATSRERKGDEQYF
once	TRBJ1-2	11	TRBD1	TRBV12-3/TRBV12-4	TGTGCCACTGGACAGGACTATGGCTACACCTTC	CATGQDYGYTF
-	TRBJ2-4	15	TRBD1	TRBV3-1/TRBV3-2	TGTGCCAGCAGCCCCCTAGGGACAGGCTTCGGCATTCAGTACTTC	CASSPLGTGFGIQYF